This passage covers 30 T cell receptor beta chains from one sample sequenced in a study of blood T cells in healthy people across ages. A second PCR of 7 to 11 cycles used a sample-barcoded 5' primer and a J-beta primer mix. One entry per CDR3 protein results from TCRdb running MiXCR on the 5' RACE reads. The top ten clones hold just over 8.5% of a sample with roughly 500,000 distinct CDR3 sequences, less than 25% of them seen once. This same sample was also part of a study on T cells of mothers and their children.

Sequenced sample: blood. Source of these receptors: a boy aged 10-17 years in good health.

This clonotype was observed many times. J is TRBJ2-5 and V is TRBV10-3; TRBD2 might be the D (6 bases). The germline gives CDR1 ENHRY, CDR2 SYGVKD. With 6 bases removed from V and 0 bases from J, the gap between germline ends came to 17 bases. The CDR3 sequence is 16 residues long. The DNA for the CDR3 is TGTGCCATCAGCGGAGAAGCTCCGGGGGACCAAGAGACCCAGTACTTC. It yields the protein CAISGEAPGDQETQYF.

This clonotype was seen at least ten times. The V gene is TRBV7-9, the J gene TRBJ2-1, with D unclear. The CDR3 extends over 12 amino acids. V was pared by 3 bases and J by 4 bases, with 4 bases between. Germline V gives CDR1 SEHNR, CDR2 FQNEAQ (reference sequence). The CDR3 region has the DNA TGTGCCAGCAGCTTCCCGTACAATGAGCAGTTCTTC. It encodes CASSFPYNEQFF.

CDR3 nucleotide sequence: TGTGCAACAAGGGGGACAGGGGGTGCCGAGCAGTACTTC. It encodes CATRGTGGAEQYF. V and J are TRBV10-3 and TRBJ2-7; 11 bases line up with TRBD1. Looked up from germline, CDR1 is ENHRY and CDR2 is SYGVKD. The CDR3 covers 13 residues.

This clonotype showed up just a few times. V gene TRBV7-9 combines with J gene TRBJ2-1; no definite D call. V dropped 5 bases and J dropped 6 bases, with 8 bases sitting between them. Germline V gene data show CDR1 as SEHNR and CDR2 as FQNEAQ (reference sequence). This CDR3 comprises 12 residues. This chain's CDR3 is CASSPPVNEQFF. The CDR3 DNA is TGTGCCAGCAGCCCTCCCGTCAATGAGCAGTTCTTC.

The J gene is TRBJ2-5, the V gene TRBV21-1; the table's D call, TRBD1, was not checked against the DNA. TRBV21-1 is described as a pseudogene. This CDR3 comprises 18 residues. The CDR3 nucleotides are TGTGCCAGCAGCAAAGCGCTTTTGGACAGGGAGGCCGAAGAGACCCAGTACTTC. Translating gives CASSKALLDREAEETQYF.

This clonotype came up a few times. The chain joins TRBV7-8 to TRBJ2-3; 8 positions match TRBD2. From germline, CDR1 is SGHVS and CDR2 FQNEAQ. This CDR3 has 17 residues. With 2 bases clipped from V and 5 bases from J, the junction kept 12 bases outside the gene matches. The CDR3 DNA reads as TGTGCCAGCAGCTTAAGCGGCCCAGCGGGAGTGGGAGATACGCAGTATTTT. Translating it yields CASSLSGPAGVGDTQYF.

J is TRBJ2-7 and V is TRBV28, with D hard to call. This CDR3 is 15 amino acids long. The germline CDR1 and CDR2 sequences are MDHEN and SYDVKM. Trimming removed 5 bases from V and 0 bases from J, with 14 bases in between. CDR3: CASSTTAWSSYEQYF. The CDR3 DNA is TGTGCCAGCAGTACCACAGCCTGGTCCTCCTACGAGCAGTACTTC.

The rearrangement joins TRBV12-3 or TRBV12-4 to TRBJ1-2, with D unresolved. The CDR3 has 12 amino acids. Trimming took off 6 bases at V and 5 bases at J, with 10 bases between the two ends. CDR3 in amino acids: CASSPTRYGYTF. CDR3 DNA sequence: TGTGCCAGCAGCCCAACACGTTATGGCTACACCTTC.

The sample holds many counts of this clonotype. The chain links TRBV29-1 to TRBJ2-1; D not resolved. The ends were cut back, 4 bases at V and 6 bases at J, with 10 bases in the middle. This CDR3 region has 12 residues. CDR1 SQVTM and CDR2 ANQGSEA come from the germline V gene. CDR3 DNA sequence: TGCAGCGTTGTAGGCCAGTTCAATGAGCAGTTCTTC. Translated, it gives CSVVGQFNEQFF.

The chain has TRBV6-5 and TRBJ1-2, with TRBD1 identical over 9 bases. Trimming at V came to 6 bases and at J to 8 bases, leaving 7 bases not matched to a gene. This CDR3 contains 13 residues. In germline, CDR1 is MNHEY, CDR2 SVGAGI. CDR3 bases: TGTGCCAGCAGCCAGGACAGGGGAGAAGGCTACACCTTC. It translates to CASSQDRGEGYTF.

This clonotype was counted a few times. At one of its ends the junction is not consistent with the germline gene, which may arise from a read error. The V gene is TRBV27, the J gene TRBJ1-4; D remains unclear. The CDR3 has 14 amino acids. The germline V gene has CDR1 MNHEY and CDR2 SMNVEV (reference sequence). The CDR3 loop is CASSLNVDGSTTIF. CDR3 DNA: TGTGCCAGCAGTTTAAACGTCGATGGGTCAACCACCATTTTT.

The V call is TRBV29-1, the J call TRBJ2-7; TRBD1 aligns across 9 bases. Losses at the gene ends were 5 bases for V and 0 bases for J; bases not matched to a gene: 5. Germline values: CDR1 SQVTM, CDR2 ANQGSEA. CDR3 size: 14 residues. CDR3 in amino acids: CSVIGQGSSYEQYF. Written as DNA, the CDR3 is TGCAGCGTTATTGGACAGGGGAGCTCCTACGAGCAGTACTTC.

This clonotype has only a few counts. The genes are TRBV6-5 and TRBJ2-1; the D is unclear. Germline CDR1 and CDR2: MNHEY and SVGAGI. The CDR3 sequence is 15 residues long. Trimming took off 6 bases at V and 7 bases at J, with 19 bases between the two ends. The CDR3 bases are TGTGCCAGCAGGGGATCCAGAAGCCCCTCGAATGAGCAGTTCTTC. Its protein is CASRGSRSPSNEQFF.

The chain employs TRBV12-3 or TRBV12-4 and TRBJ2-5, with 10 nucleotides matching TRBD1. With the DNA end fitting TRBJ2-7 better, the J assignment may be wrong. This CDR3 region has 16 residues. CDR3 DNA: TGTGCCAGCAGTTCACCCTCCGGGACAGGGGAGGACGAGCAGTACTTC. Translating it yields CASSSPSGTGEDEQYF.

This clonotype was seen only a few times. The J gene is TRBJ2-1, the V gene TRBV4-1; perhaps TRBD2 as D (6 bases). Per germline, CDR1 MGHRA and CDR2 YSYEKL. The CDR3 runs 14 residues. The ends were cut back, 0 bases at V and 7 bases at J, with 10 bases in the middle. CDR3 in DNA: TGCGCCAGCAGCCAAGATCGGGGGAGGAATGAGCAGTTCTTC. Translation gives CASSQDRGRNEQFF.

This chain connects TRBV2 to TRBJ2-7; D remains ambiguous. Germline loops: CDR1 SNHLY, CDR2 FYNNEI. Trimming took 0 bases from V and 1 from J, leaving 10 bases between them. The CDR3 has 15 amino acids. The CDR3 spells CASSEALENSYEQYF. The CDR3 DNA reads TGTGCCAGCAGTGAAGCGCTTGAAAATTCCTACGAGCAGTACTTC.

The V gene is TRBV5-5, the J gene TRBJ2-5; no clear D gene. Germline loops: CDR1 SGHKS, CDR2 YYEKEE (reference sequence). V was cut by 0 bases and J by 1 base, with 10 bases left in between. This CDR3 spans 15 amino acids. CDR3 nucleotides: TGTGCCAGCAGCTTGGAAGGGTCTCGCCAAGAGACCCAGTACTTC. Residues: CASSLEGSRQETQYF.

This clonotype was detected only a few times. The chain is built from TRBV15 and TRBJ2-7; a weak D match, TRBD1 (5 bases). This CDR3 is 13 amino acids long. V lost 3 bases to trimming and J lost 2 bases, with 8 bases between them. Per germline, CDR1 LNHNV and CDR2 YYDKDF (reference sequence). The CDR3 sequence: CATSSGATYEQYF. CDR3 DNA sequence: TGTGCCACCAGCAGTGGGGCGACCTACGAGCAGTACTTC.

This rearrangement joins TRBV20-1 to TRBJ2-3, with 11 bases that match TRBD1. Germline CDR1 is DFQATT and CDR2 is SNEGSKA (reference sequence). The CDR3 runs 14 residues. Unmatched junction bases numbered 7, after V lost 5 bases and J lost 6 bases. The CDR3 is CSAEGQGARDTQYF. CDR3 sequence (DNA): TGCAGTGCTGAAGGACAGGGGGCGCGGGATACGCAGTATTTT.

This clonotype was counted only a few times. This chain connects TRBV20-1 to TRBJ1-6, with 10 nucleotides matching TRBD1. Germline CDR1 and CDR2: DFQATT and SNEGSKA (reference sequence). CDR3 length equals 17 residues. J gave up 7 bases and V 6 bases, and 15 bases lay outside the gene matches. The CDR3 is CSAQRVDRGTYNSPLHF. The CDR3 DNA sequence: TGCAGTGCCCAAAGGGTGGACAGGGGGACGTACAATTCACCCCTCCACTTT.

This clonotype has ten or more counts. V and J are TRBV28 and TRBJ2-7; D is unclear. V lost 6 bases and J 2 bases, leaving 5 bases between the germline ends. CDR1 and CDR2 (germline): MDHEN, SYDVKM. The CDR3 loop spans 11 amino acids. In DNA, the CDR3 is TGTGCCAGCAGCTTTGCCTACGAGCAGTACTTC. This encodes CASSFAYEQYF. Variable domain in full (rest from reference TRBV28 and TRBJ2-7): DVKVTQSSRYLVKRTGEKVFLECVQDMDHENMFWYRQDPGLGLRLIYFSYDVKMKEKGDIPEGYSVSREKKERFSLILESASTNQTSMYLCASSFAYEQYFGPGTRLTVT.

This clonotype was seen a few times. The chain links TRBV29-1 to TRBJ2-1; TRBD2 aligns across 7 bases. The V gene's germline CDR1 is SQVTM and CDR2 ANQGSEA. The CDR3 has 11 residues. The V gene end was trimmed by 8 bases and the J gene end by 7 bases; junction bases not matched to a gene: 5. The CDR3 loop reads CSLGEGNEQFF. In DNA, the CDR3 is TGCAGCTTAGGGGAGGGGAATGAGCAGTTCTTC.

This clonotype was picked up a small number of times. This rearrangement joins TRBV18 to TRBJ2-5; D possibly corresponds to TRBD2 (5 bases). The CDR3 runs to 13 residues. The germline V gene encodes CDR1 KGHSH and CDR2 LQKENI. V shed 3 bases and J shed 3 bases, with 8 bases lying between them. This CDR3 is CASSPAGKETQYF. CDR3 in DNA: TGTGCCAGCTCACCTGCCGGGAAAGAGACCCAGTACTTC.

The chain is built from TRBV27 and TRBJ2-5; a possible D gene is TRBD1 (5 bases). The J call could be wrong; TRBJ2-7 is a better fit for the DNA end. The CDR3 is 13 residues long. CDR1 is MNHEY and CDR2 is SMNVEV in the germline V gene (reference sequence). CDR3 in amino acids: CASSPWQGYEQYF. DNA of the CDR3: TGTGCCAGCAGTCCTTGGCAGGGCTACGAGCAGTACTTC.

In this sample, this clonotype turned up a few times. The V call is TRBV6-1, the J call TRBJ2-7; weak D call: TRBD2 (5 bases). Trimming shortened V by 2 bases and J by 5 bases, and 7 bases separated the two germline ends. Germline CDR1 is MNHNS and CDR2 is SASEGT. The CDR3 sequence is 12 residues long. The CDR3 bases are TGTGCCAGCAGTGAACTAGCTAACGAGCAGTACTTC. Translation: CASSELANEQYF.

The chain uses TRBV20-1 and TRBJ2-1; 10 bases line up with TRBD2. Looked up from germline, CDR1 is DFQATT and CDR2 is SNEGSKA (reference sequence). The ends lost 5 bases at V and 4 bases at J; junction bases unmatched: 8. This CDR3 comprises 15 residues. CDR3 protein: CSADVSSGRYNEQFF. In DNA, the CDR3 is TGCAGTGCTGACGTCTCTAGCGGGAGATACAATGAGCAGTTCTTC.

Only a few counts were recorded for this clonotype. This chain links TRBV7-8 with TRBJ2-1; 10 bases line up with TRBD2. The CDR3 is 17 residues long. The V and J ends lost 4 bases and 6 bases, in that order; junction bases with no gene match: 12. Germline V gene sequence: CDR1 SGHVS, CDR2 FQNEAQ. CDR3 residues: CASSSPWVAGGINEQFF. The DNA for the CDR3 is TGTGCCAGCAGCTCCCCCTGGGTAGCGGGAGGAATCAATGAGCAGTTCTTC.

This clonotype was seen a single time. The chain's CDR3 is CASTLPRKHNEQFF. CDR3 in DNA: TGTGCCAGCACCTTACCTAGAAAACACAATGAGCAGTTCTTC. This chain connects TRBV12-3 or TRBV12-4 to TRBJ2-1; D is unresolved. V was shortened by 7 bases and J by 5 bases, with 15 bases between the two germline ends. This CDR3 region has 14 residues.

The chain combines TRBV4-3 with TRBJ2-3, with 8 bases matching TRBD1. The ends lost 0 bases at V and 4 bases at J; junction bases unmatched: 6. CDR3 length: 16 residues. CDR1 LGHNA and CDR2 YSLEER come from the germline V gene. CDR3 in DNA: TGCGCCAGCAGCCAAGATCTCTCACAGGGGGCAGATACGCAGTATTTT. It codes for CASSQDLSQGADTQYF.

The V and J genes are TRBV7-9 and TRBJ2-6, with TRBD2 as a possible D gene (5 bases). V was shortened by 3 bases and J by 2 bases, with 20 bases between the two germline ends. The germline V gene encodes CDR1 SEHNR and CDR2 FQNEAQ (reference sequence). The CDR3 contains 19 residues. The CDR3 here is CASSFLAPTRDPGANVLTF. The DNA for the CDR3 is TGTGCCAGCAGCTTTCTGGCCCCTACTAGAGATCCTGGGGCCAACGTCCTGACTTTC.